This T cell receptor (beta chain) derives from a study of technical replicates of blood from a few donors. Libraries were prepared by immunoSEQ multiplex PCR; TCRdb keeps only in-frame clonotypes and omits some of them. Of approximately 70,000 clones listed, about 92% are singletons. The germline gives CDR1 MNHEY, CDR2 SVGAGI. After removal of 0 bases from V and 6 bases from J, the junction contained 5 bases not matched to a gene. The CDR3 sequence is 15 residues long. Input material: T cells isolated from PBMCs. V is TRBV6-5 and J is TRBJ2-1; 7 nucleotides match TRBD2. The receptor was derived from a human donor in good health. CDR3 protein: CASSYSIASGNEQFF. In DNA form, the CDR3 reads TGTGCCAGCAGTTACTCGATTGCTAGCGGCAATGAGCAGTTCTTC.